The 23 T cell receptor beta chains below all came from one sample that was sequenced in a study of spatial heterogeneity in lung cancer. Noted time point: blood at routine non-recurrence follow-up after resection. TCRdb reprocessed the 5' RACE reads via MiXCR and lists one record per CDR3 protein. Of 15,000 or so distinct CDR3 sequences in the sample, approximately 19% are singletons; the top ten hold about 6.7%. Material: PBMCs, obtained at follow-up. The receptors stem from a male donor with early-stage non-small cell lung cancer.

By frequency in the sample, this clonotype is medium-sized. This sequence joins TRBV3-1 and TRBJ1-2; no definite D call. Germline CDR1 is LGHDT and CDR2 is YNNKEL (reference sequence). The CDR3 has 12 residues. The V and J ends lost 3 bases and 8 bases respectively, with 10 bases between them. Here the CDR3 DNA reads TGTGCCAGCAGCCATGTTCCGGGAGGCTACACCTTC. Translation gives CASSHVPGGYTF.

This clonotype qualifies as medium-sized. V usage is TRBV20-1 and J usage is TRBJ2-7; the D call may be TRBD1 or TRBD2 (5 bases each). CDR3 size: 14 residues. CDR1 is DFQATT and CDR2 is SNEGSKA in the germline V gene (reference sequence). Trimming shortened V by 0 bases and J by 0 bases, and 9 bases separated the two germline ends. The CDR3 DNA reads TGCAGTGCTAGAGATGGGGGTAGCTCCTACGAGCAGTACTTC. Its protein is CSARDGGSSYEQYF.

A word on this clonotype: The junction shows a germline mismatch at one end, possibly a read error. Here the CDR3 reads CASSPASGGYSEQFF. The CDR3 DNA reads as TGTGCCAGCAGCCCCGCTAGCGGGGGCTACAGTGAGCAGTTCTTC. V gene TRBV3-1 combines with J gene TRBJ2-1; 10 nucleotides line up with TRBD2. The CDR3 is 15 residues long. CDR1 LGHDT and CDR2 YNNKEL come from the germline V gene (reference sequence).

This clonotype was observed a few times. This sequence joins TRBV4-1 and TRBJ2-7; D possibly corresponds to TRBD1 (5 bases). CDR3 length: 13 amino acids. In germline, CDR1 is MGHRA, CDR2 YSYEKL. Trimming pared 1 base from V and 5 bases from J, leaving 9 bases between. The CDR3: CASSQARGHEQYF. CDR3 DNA: TGCGCCAGCAGCCAAGCTAGGGGCCACGAGCAGTACTTC.

This clonotype was picked up a small number of times. The rearrangement joins TRBV7-2 to TRBJ2-5; TRBD1 matches 11 bases. Germline CDR1 reads SGHTA; CDR2 reads FQGNSA. Trimming at V came to 0 bases and at J to 0 bases, leaving 6 bases not matched to a gene. The CDR3 loop spans 18 amino acids. For the CDR3, the DNA is TGTGCCAGCAGCTTAGCCCCGGGACAGGGGGAAAACCAAGAGACCCAGTACTTC. It is translated as CASSLAPGQGENQETQYF.

This clonotype is deemed medium-sized. This chain connects TRBV7-8 to TRBJ1-2; D is ambiguous. This CDR3 is 14 amino acids long. The V end was cut by 7 bases, the J end by 4 bases, with 16 bases between. CDR1 SGHVS and CDR2 FQNEAQ come from the germline V gene. CDR3 sequence (DNA): TGTGCCAGCACCGATTTTATGGGGAGCTATGGCTACACCTTC. Protein sequence: CASTDFMGSYGYTF.

This clonotype is medium-sized by share. This chain links TRBV7-8 with TRBJ1-4; TRBD1 aligns across 7 bases. Unmatched junction bases numbered 8, after V lost 2 bases and J lost 8 bases. The CDR3 consists of 15 residues. Germline V gene lookup returns CDR1 SGHVS and CDR2 FQNEAQ. The CDR3 here is CASSLFPQGREKLFF. The CDR3 nucleotides read TGTGCCAGCAGCTTATTCCCACAGGGGAGGGAAAAACTGTTTTTT.

The table lists this clonotype with many counts. J is TRBJ1-2 and V is TRBV20-1; possible D gene TRBD1, 5 bases. The CDR3 runs 13 residues. V was shortened by 0 bases and J by 4 bases, with 9 bases between the two germline ends. Germline V gene lookup returns CDR1 DFQATT and CDR2 SNEGSKA (reference sequence). In nucleotides, the CDR3 is TGCAGTGCTAGAGAAACTGACAGCTATGGCTACACCTTC. Amino acids: CSARETDSYGYTF.

This clonotype turned up a few times. This sequence joins TRBV7-9 and TRBJ1-1, with D uncertain. Germline CDR1 is SEHNR and CDR2 is FQNEAQ (reference sequence). Trimming pared 5 bases from V and 6 bases from J, leaving 10 bases between. CDR3 length: 12 residues. DNA for the CDR3: TGTGCCAGCAGCCCGTATGAGTCTGAAGCTTTCTTT. Its translation: CASSPYESEAFF.

The chain combines TRBV7-9 with TRBJ2-7; D uncertain. Trimming pared 5 bases from V and 2 bases from J, leaving 16 bases between. CDR1 and CDR2 from the germline V gene are SEHNR and FQNEAQ (reference sequence). The CDR3 runs 15 residues. CDR3 region: CASSGILGKAYEQYF. CDR3 nucleotides: TGTGCCAGCAGCGGCATTTTAGGAAAGGCCTACGAGCAGTACTTC.

The table lists this clonotype with a few counts. The gene calls are TRBV24-1 and TRBJ1-1; weak D call: TRBD1 (5 bases). CDR3 length: 12 amino acids. CDR1 KGHDR and CDR2 SFDVKD come from the germline V gene. As DNA, the CDR3 is TGTGCTCGGAGGGGTTCGAACACTGAAGCTTTCTTT. Its translation: CARRGSNTEAFF.

This clonotype was observed a handful of times. The J gene is TRBJ1-4, the V gene TRBV27; possibly TRBD1 for D (5 bases). Germline CDR1 and CDR2: MNHEY and SMNVEV (reference sequence). This CDR3 comprises 15 residues. Trimming stripped 2 bases from V and 8 bases from J, with 15 bases between. CDR3 sequence (DNA): TGTGCCAGCAGTTTAAAGACAGCCCGGTCAGAAAAACTGTTTTTT. Amino acid sequence: CASSLKTARSEKLFF. Combining the CDR3 with reference TRBV27 and TRBJ1-4 gives the whole variable domain EAQVTQNPRYLITVTGKKLTVTCSQNMNHEYMSWYRQDPGLGLRQIYYSMNVEVTDKGDVPEGYKVSRKEKRNFPLILESPSPNQTSLYFCASSLKTARSEKLFFGSGTQLSVL.

This sequence joins TRBV20-1 and TRBJ1-3, with TRBD1 matching over 8 bases. CDR1 DFQATT and CDR2 SNEGSKA come from the germline V gene (reference sequence). The trim removed 6 bases at V and 0 bases at J, leaving 7 bases unmatched. The CDR3 spans 15 residues. The CDR3 loop is CSAGQGGGSGNTIYF. The CDR3 region has the DNA TGCAGTGCCGGACAGGGAGGAGGCTCTGGAAACACCATATATTTT.

The chain couples TRBV7-4 to TRBJ1-5; 7 bases line up with TRBD1. Per germline, CDR1 SGHVT and CDR2 SQSDAQ. The V gene end was trimmed by 8 bases and the J gene end by 4 bases; junction bases not matched to a gene: 5. The CDR3 runs 13 residues. CDR3 region: CASPGQRNQPQHF. CDR3 bases: TGTGCCAGCCCGGGACAGCGGAATCAGCCCCAGCATTTT.

This clonotype is termed medium-sized. DNA of the CDR3: TGTGCCAGCAGCTGGCCTGGAGGCAATCAGCCCCAGCATTTT. Its translation is CASSWPGGNQPQHF. The chain links TRBV7-8 to TRBJ1-5; no reliable D call. The CDR3 is 14 residues long. V was cut by 4 bases and J by 2 bases, with 9 bases left in between. CDR1 is SGHVS, CDR2 FQNEAQ, per germline. The variable domain in full, completed from reference TRBV7-8 and TRBJ1-5, reads GAGVSQSPRYKVAKRGQDVALRCDPISGHVSLFWYQQALGQGPEFLTYFQNEAQLDKSGLPSDRFFAERPEGSVSTLKIQRTQQEDSAVYLCASSWPGGNQPQHFGDGTRLSIL.

This clonotype appeared a few times. In DNA form, the CDR3 reads TGCGCCAGCAGCTTGGATGGGAGTAGTAAAAACATTCAGTACTTC. Its translation: CASSLDGSSKNIQYF. The rearrangement links TRBV5-1 to TRBJ2-4; tentative D call: TRBD2 (5 bases). The V gene's germline CDR1 is SGHRS and CDR2 YFSETQ. This CDR3 comprises 15 residues. V lost 0 bases to trimming and J lost 4 bases, with 11 bases between them. The complete variable domain, with remaining parts taken from reference TRBV5-1 and TRBJ2-4, reads KAGVTQTPRYLIKTRGQQVTLSCSPISGHRSVSWYQQTPGQGLQFLFEYFSETQRNKGNFPGRFSGRQFSNSRSEMNVSTLELGDSALYLCASSLDGSSKNIQYFGAGTRLSVL.

The V gene is TRBV3-1, the J gene TRBJ1-1; D remains unclear. Per germline, CDR1 LGHDT and CDR2 YNNKEL (reference sequence). This CDR3 has 13 amino acids. Trimming pared 3 bases from V and 8 bases from J, leaving 13 bases between. The CDR3 loop is CASSHLDGLEAFF. Here the CDR3 DNA reads TGTGCCAGCAGCCATCTGGACGGCTTGGAAGCTTTCTTT.

Many counts were recorded for this clonotype. The V and J genes are TRBV3-1 and TRBJ2-1, with 8 bases aligning to TRBD2. CDR3 length: 12 amino acids. Germline CDR1 is LGHDT and CDR2 is YNNKEL (reference sequence). With 3 bases clipped from V and 10 bases from J, the junction kept 2 bases outside the gene matches. CDR3 region: CASSHGGAEQFF. The DNA of the CDR3 is TGTGCCAGCAGCCACGGGGGGGCCGAGCAGTTCTTC.

J is TRBJ1-6 and V is TRBV20-1, with D unresolved. Between the trimmed V and J ends, which lost 3 bases and 10 bases, there was a span of 16 bases. Germline V gene lookup returns CDR1 DFQATT and CDR2 SNEGSKA (reference sequence). CDR3 length equals 14 residues. Here the CDR3 reads CSARVHLRESPLHF. CDR3 DNA: TGCAGTGCTAGGGTTCACTTGCGTGAATCACCCCTCCACTTT.

The chain uses TRBV6-5 and TRBJ2-3; no reliable D call. CDR3 length: 12 amino acids. Germline V CDR1 and CDR2: MNHEY, SVGAGI. V was trimmed by 8 bases and J by 0 bases, leaving 6 bases between them. For the CDR3, the DNA is TGTGCCAGCTTCGGCAGCACAGATACGCAGTATTTT. It specifies CASFGSTDTQYF.

Of note for this clonotype: This could be a read error, since a much larger clone is one nucleotide away. The chain has TRBV6-6 and TRBJ2-7, with D possibly TRBD1 on 6 matching bases. The ends were cut back, 5 bases at V and 2 bases at J, with 13 bases in the middle. Germline-derived CDR1 and CDR2 are MNHNY and SVGAGI (reference sequence). This CDR3 region has 14 residues. CDR3 in amino acids: CASSQPDRAYEQYF. CDR3 coding DNA: TGTGCCAGCAGTCAACCGGACAGAGCCTACGAGCAGTACTTC.

The chain uses TRBV28 and TRBJ1-2; D call uncertain. Germline V gene sequence: CDR1 MDHEN, CDR2 SYDVKM. V shed 1 base and J shed 5 bases, with 5 bases lying between them. The CDR3 sequence is 12 residues long. This CDR3 reads CASSLSAYGYTF. The CDR3 DNA reads TGTGCCAGCAGTTTATCAGCTTATGGCTACACCTTC.

The CDR3 bases are TGTGCCAGCAGTTACTCGATCCAGTACGAGCAGTACTTC. This encodes CASSYSIQYEQYF. J is TRBJ2-7 and V is TRBV6-5; D gene uncertain. This CDR3 contains 13 residues. V gave up 0 bases and J gave up 4 bases, with 7 bases separating them. Germline V gene data show CDR1 as MNHEY and CDR2 as SVGAGI.